This TCR beta chain originates from a study of cytotoxic CD8 clonotypes in ibrutinib-treated CLL. Trimming pared 3 bases from V and 6 bases from J, leaving 15 bases between. The CDR3 sequence is 14 residues long. Germline V gene data show CDR1 as SGHAT and CDR2 as FQNNGV. Assay used: immunoSEQ multiplex PCR; TCRdb lists only in-frame clones, some missing. The table records approximately 200,000 clones, over 55% of them present only once. This clone was observed a few times. The sequences come from PBMCs, collected after 24 months of ibrutinib treatment. This TCR was sampled from a human donor with chronic lymphocytic leukemia. The chain recombines TRBV11-2 with TRBJ2-7; no clear D. The CDR3 nucleotides are TGTGCCAGCAGCTTGATAGTCCGCCCGGGCGAGCAGTACTTC. It codes for CASSLIVRPGEQYF.